The rows below give T cell receptor beta chains drawn from one sample of a study of cytomegalovirus exposure and HLA in healthy donors. Clones were read by immunoSEQ multiplex PCR, and TCRdb kept only the in-frame ones, dropping some. The sample contains around 190,000 clones, around 80% of which appear only once. What was sequenced was PBMCs. The receptors originated from a woman aged 40 to 50 in good health and CMV-seronegative. Both conserved end residues are part of each CDR3. A D gene is named only where the DNA matches it firmly. Expanded clones are given a class, and other clones once, few, many or no size at all.

j_call: TRBJ1-1
d_call: TRBD1
v_call: TRBV5-6
clone_size: NA
cdr3_nt: TGTGCCAGCAGATTGGGGACAGAGACTGAAGCTTTCTTT
cdr3_aa: CASRLGTETEAFF

j_call: TRBJ2-3
d_call: TRBD2
v_call: TRBV30
clone_size: NA
cdr3_nt: TGTGCCTGGACTAGCGGGAGGGGATCAGATACGCAGTATTTT
cdr3_aa: CAWTSGRGSDTQYF

j_call: TRBJ1-5
d_call: NA
v_call: TRBV11-2
clone_size: NA
cdr3_nt: TGTGCCAGCAGCTTAGTAGAGTCAGGCTGGGGCAATCAGCCCCAGCATTTT
cdr3_aa: CASSLVESGWGNQPQHF

j_call: TRBJ1-2
d_call: NA
v_call: TRBV27
clone_size: NA
cdr3_nt: TGTGCCAGCAGTAGGAGGGCCGCTGGCGGCTACACCTTC
cdr3_aa: CASSRRAAGGYTF

j_call: TRBJ2-5
d_call: NA
v_call: TRBV7-8
clone_size: NA
cdr3_nt: TGTGCCAGCAGCTTCGGACAGCTTACCCAAGAGACCCAGTACTTC
cdr3_aa: CASSFGQLTQETQYF

j_call: TRBJ1-5
d_call: NA
v_call: TRBV25-1
clone_size: NA
cdr3_nt: TGTGCCAGCAGTCCAGGACAGTATAGCAATCAGCCCCAGCATTTT
cdr3_aa: CASSPGQYSNQPQHF

j_call: TRBJ2-7
d_call: NA
v_call: TRBV2
clone_size: NA
cdr3_nt: TGTGCCAGCAGGGGGGCGGGGGTTCAGGACGAGCAGTACTTC
cdr3_aa: CASRGAGVQDEQYF

j_call: TRBJ1-1
d_call: NA
v_call: TRBV7-6
clone_size: few
cdr3_nt: TGTGCCAGCAGCCGACAGGTCCGGACTGAAGCTTTCTTT
cdr3_aa: CASSRQVRTEAFF

j_call: TRBJ1-6
d_call: NA
v_call: TRBV5-4
clone_size: NA
cdr3_nt: TGTGCCAGCAGCTTGTCAGGGCATAATTCACCCCTCCACTTT
cdr3_aa: CASSLSGHNSPLHF

j_call: TRBJ1-5
d_call: NA
v_call: TRBV11-2
clone_size: NA
cdr3_nt: TGTGCCAGCAGCTTAGGCAGGGATGTTCATCAGCCCCAGCATTTT
cdr3_aa: CASSLGRDVHQPQHF

j_call: TRBJ2-2
d_call: NA
v_call: TRBV25-1
clone_size: NA
cdr3_nt: TGTGCCAGCAGTCCATTCCAAGGAGGCGGGGAGCTGTTTTTT
cdr3_aa: CASSPFQGGGELFF

j_call: TRBJ2-7
d_call: TRBD2
v_call: TRBV6-5
clone_size: NA
cdr3_nt: TGTGCCAGCAGTTACGGGACTAGCGGGACGGGGGAGCAGTACTTC
cdr3_aa: CASSYGTSGTGEQYF

j_call: TRBJ2-7
d_call: NA
v_call: TRBV9
clone_size: NA
cdr3_nt: TGTGCCAGCAGCCCCTCGGGGATTTCCTACGAGCAGTACTTC
cdr3_aa: CASSPSGISYEQYF

j_call: TRBJ2-7
d_call: NA
v_call: TRBV4-2
clone_size: NA
cdr3_nt: TGTGCCAGCAGCCAAGGGGCCGGCGCCTACGAGCAGTACTTC
cdr3_aa: CASSQGAGAYEQYF

j_call: TRBJ1-1
d_call: NA
v_call: TRBV15
clone_size: NA
cdr3_nt: TGTGCCACCAGCAGGTTCGGTGGCCAGGCAAATTTTGGGACTGAAGCTTTCTTT
cdr3_aa: CATSRFGGQANFGTEAFF

j_call: TRBJ1-6
d_call: NA
v_call: TRBV27
clone_size: once
cdr3_nt: TGTGCCAGCAGTCCGGTGGCGGGCTCCTATAATTCACCCCTCCACTTT
cdr3_aa: CASSPVAGSYNSPLHF

j_call: TRBJ1-1
d_call: TRBD1
v_call: TRBV19
clone_size: NA
cdr3_nt: TGTGCCAGTAAGACACAGGGGGCGCCGGGTAAGGCTTTCTTT
cdr3_aa: CASKTQGAPGKAFF

j_call: TRBJ1-1
d_call: NA
v_call: TRBV7-8
clone_size: NA
cdr3_nt: TGTGCCAGCACCGACGACAGCTACACTGAAGCTTTCTTT
cdr3_aa: CASTDDSYTEAFF

j_call: TRBJ2-1
d_call: TRBD2
v_call: TRBV5-4
clone_size: NA
cdr3_nt: TGTGCCAGCAGCGGGGGACCGGGACTAGTTGTGAATGAGCAGTTCTTC
cdr3_aa: CASSGGPGLVVNEQFF

j_call: TRBJ1-6
d_call: TRBD1
v_call: TRBV25-1
clone_size: NA
cdr3_nt: TGTGCCAGCAGTGCAAACAGGGGAAATTCACCCCTCCACTTT
cdr3_aa: CASSANRGNSPLHF

j_call: TRBJ2-5
d_call: TRBD1
v_call: TRBV19
clone_size: NA
cdr3_nt: TGTGCCAGTCGGGACAGGGAGGAGACCCAGTACTTC
cdr3_aa: CASRDREETQYF

j_call: TRBJ1-1
d_call: NA
v_call: TRBV29-1
clone_size: many
cdr3_nt: TGCAGCGCCGCAGACAGGCCTGAAGCTTTCTTT
cdr3_aa: CSAADRPEAFF

j_call: TRBJ1-5
d_call: NA
v_call: TRBV7-2
clone_size: NA
cdr3_nt: TGTGCCAGCAGCTTGACAGAGAATCAGCCCCAGCATTTT
cdr3_aa: CASSLTENQPQHF

j_call: TRBJ1-5
d_call: NA
v_call: TRBV4-3
clone_size: NA
cdr3_nt: TGCGCCAGCAGCCAAGATGGCATCCAGCCCCAGCATTTT
cdr3_aa: CASSQDGIQPQHF

j_call: TRBJ2-7
d_call: TRBD1
v_call: TRBV10-3
clone_size: NA
cdr3_nt: TGTGCCATCAGGGACAGGGGGGGTTACGAGCAGTACTTC
cdr3_aa: CAIRDRGGYEQYF

j_call: TRBJ2-2
d_call: TRBD2
v_call: TRBV27
clone_size: NA
cdr3_nt: TGTGCCAGCCGGTGGGAGGGACCCGCGGAGGCCGGGGAGCTGTTTTTT
cdr3_aa: CASRWEGPAEAGELFF

j_call: TRBJ1-6
d_call: NA
v_call: TRBV5-1
clone_size: NA
cdr3_nt: TGCGCCAGCAGCTTTGGTCAGGGGACCTCACCCCTCCACTTT
cdr3_aa: CASSFGQGTSPLHF

j_call: TRBJ2-2
d_call: NA
v_call: TRBV5-6
clone_size: NA
cdr3_nt: TGTGCCAGCAGCTTCCGGTCGAACACCGGGGAGCTGTTTTTT
cdr3_aa: CASSFRSNTGELFF

j_call: TRBJ2-3
d_call: TRBD2
v_call: TRBV10-3
clone_size: NA
cdr3_nt: TGTGCCATCAGCCAACTAGCGGGGGGAGCCACAGATACGCAGTATTTT
cdr3_aa: CAISQLAGGATDTQYF

j_call: TRBJ2-3
d_call: TRBD2
v_call: TRBV14
clone_size: once
cdr3_nt: TGTGCCAGCAGCCAAATGGGACTAGCAGATACGCAGTATTTT
cdr3_aa: CASSQMGLADTQYF

j_call: TRBJ2-3
d_call: TRBD2
v_call: TRBV7-2
clone_size: once
cdr3_nt: TGTGCCAGCAGCTTAGTCCCAGCGGGGAGCACAGATACGCAGTATTTT
cdr3_aa: CASSLVPAGSTDTQYF

j_call: TRBJ2-3
d_call: NA
v_call: TRBV29-1
clone_size: NA
cdr3_nt: TGCAGCGTTTTAGGGGTCACAGATACGCAGTATTTT
cdr3_aa: CSVLGVTDTQYF

j_call: TRBJ2-7
d_call: NA
v_call: TRBV6-1
clone_size: NA
cdr3_nt: TGTGCCAGCAGTGAATTGACAGGCTCCTACGAGCAGTACTTC
cdr3_aa: CASSELTGSYEQYF

j_call: TRBJ1-1
d_call: TRBD1
v_call: TRBV9
clone_size: NA
cdr3_nt: TGTGCCAGCAGCCCCCCAGGGACAGGGCGGAGGAACACTGAAGCTTTCTTT
cdr3_aa: CASSPPGTGRRNTEAFF

j_call: TRBJ1-2
d_call: NA
v_call: TRBV10-1
clone_size: once
cdr3_nt: TGCGCCAGCAGTGAGCACAGGGCGGCCTATGGCTACACCTTC
cdr3_aa: CASSEHRAAYGYTF

j_call: TRBJ2-5
d_call: NA
v_call: TRBV9
clone_size: NA
cdr3_nt: TGTGCCAGCAGCGTAGGGTTCGGAGAGACCCAGTACTTC
cdr3_aa: CASSVGFGETQYF

j_call: TRBJ2-1
d_call: TRBD2
v_call: TRBV6-6
clone_size: NA
cdr3_nt: TGTGCCAGCAGTTACCAGCGGGGGTTATACAATGAGCAGTTCTTC
cdr3_aa: CASSYQRGLYNEQFF

j_call: TRBJ1-2
d_call: TRBD1
v_call: TRBV7-2
clone_size: NA
cdr3_nt: TGTGCCAGCAGCTTAGAACCAGGGGGTTATAACTATGGCTACACCTTC
cdr3_aa: CASSLEPGGYNYGYTF

j_call: TRBJ2-2
d_call: TRBD2
v_call: TRBV29-1
clone_size: NA
cdr3_nt: TGCAGCGCCGGGGGGGGCACCGGGGAGCTGTTTTTT
cdr3_aa: CSAGGGTGELFF

j_call: TRBJ1-3
d_call: NA
v_call: TRBV2
clone_size: NA
cdr3_nt: TGTGCCAGCGGGCCTTCAACCCGGCACACCATATATTTT
cdr3_aa: CASGPSTRHTIYF

j_call: TRBJ1-3
d_call: TRBD1
v_call: TRBV5-1
clone_size: NA
cdr3_nt: TGCGCCAGCAGCTCGACAGGGGTCGGAAACACCATATATTTT
cdr3_aa: CASSSTGVGNTIYF